This TCR beta chain was captured by sequencing in a study of blood T cell repertoires in COVID-19. Per the study methods: The assay estimated nucleated cells by amplifying reference gene primers. Clones were sequenced by immunoSEQ multiplex PCR, and TCRdb holds only the in-frame ones, with some missing. V, J and clone size derive from that table, while D and trimming were established from the DNA sequence. The sample holds just under 350,000 clones, 85% to 90% seen once. The V and J ends lost 4 bases and 4 bases, in that order; junction bases with no gene match: 5. Germline CDR1 reads SSHAT; CDR2 reads FNYEAQ (reference sequence). CDR3 length: 16 residues.

Sequencing used peripheral blood. The V gene is TRBV7-7, the J gene TRBJ2-2, with 11 bases matching TRBD2. The sequence was obtained from a woman aged 45-65 years with COVID-19, enrolled during active disease. The CDR3 coding sequence is TGTGCCAGCAGCTCTTTAGCGGGAGGGCCCACCGGGGAGCTGTTTTTT. It specifies CASSSLAGGPTGELFF.